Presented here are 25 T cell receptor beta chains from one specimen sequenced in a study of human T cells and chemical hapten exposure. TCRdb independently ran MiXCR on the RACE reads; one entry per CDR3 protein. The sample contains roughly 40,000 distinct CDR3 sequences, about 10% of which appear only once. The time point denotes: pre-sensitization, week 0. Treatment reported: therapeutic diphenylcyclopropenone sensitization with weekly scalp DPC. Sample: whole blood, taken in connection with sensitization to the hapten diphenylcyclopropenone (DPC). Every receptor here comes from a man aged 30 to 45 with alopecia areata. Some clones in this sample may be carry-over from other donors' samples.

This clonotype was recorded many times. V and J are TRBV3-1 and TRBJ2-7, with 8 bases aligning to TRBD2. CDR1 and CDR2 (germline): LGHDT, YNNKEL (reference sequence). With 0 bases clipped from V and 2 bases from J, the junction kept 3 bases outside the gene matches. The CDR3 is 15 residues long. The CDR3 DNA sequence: TGTGCCAGCAGCCAAGAGGGACTAGGACCCTACGAGCAGTACTTC. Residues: CASSQEGLGPYEQYF.

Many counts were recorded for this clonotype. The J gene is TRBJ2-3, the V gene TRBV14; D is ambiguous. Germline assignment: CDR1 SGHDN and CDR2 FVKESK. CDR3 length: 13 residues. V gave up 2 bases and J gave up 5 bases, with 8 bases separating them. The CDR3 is CASSQSVLDTQYF. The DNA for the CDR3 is TGTGCCAGCAGCCAATCCGTTCTAGATACGCAGTATTTT.

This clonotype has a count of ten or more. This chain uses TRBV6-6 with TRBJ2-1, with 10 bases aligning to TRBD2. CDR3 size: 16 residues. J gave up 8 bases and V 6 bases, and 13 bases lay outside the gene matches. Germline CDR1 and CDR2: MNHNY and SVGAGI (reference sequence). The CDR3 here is CASRPTASGSGHEQFF. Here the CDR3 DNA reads TGTGCCAGCAGACCAACCGCTAGCGGGAGTGGTCATGAGCAGTTCTTC.

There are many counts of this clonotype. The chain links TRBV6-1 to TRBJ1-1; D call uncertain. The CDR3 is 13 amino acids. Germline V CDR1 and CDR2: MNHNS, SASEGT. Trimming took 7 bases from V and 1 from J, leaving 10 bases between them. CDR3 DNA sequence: TGTGCCAGCACTAACGGGCCGAACACTGAAGCTTTCTTT. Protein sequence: CASTNGPNTEAFF.

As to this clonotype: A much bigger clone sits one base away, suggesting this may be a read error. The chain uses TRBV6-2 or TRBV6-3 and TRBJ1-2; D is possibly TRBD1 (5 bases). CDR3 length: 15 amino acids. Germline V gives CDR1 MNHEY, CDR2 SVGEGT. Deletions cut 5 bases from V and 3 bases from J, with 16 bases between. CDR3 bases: TGTGCCAGCAGTCGACATATGACAGACCACTATGGCTACACCTTC. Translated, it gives CASSRHMTDHYGYTF.

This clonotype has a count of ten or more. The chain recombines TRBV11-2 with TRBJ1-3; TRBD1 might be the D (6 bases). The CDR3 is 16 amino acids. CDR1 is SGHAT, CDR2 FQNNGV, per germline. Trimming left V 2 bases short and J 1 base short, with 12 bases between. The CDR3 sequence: CASSLSGGRSGNTIYF. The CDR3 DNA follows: TGTGCCAGCAGCTTAAGCGGGGGGCGATCTGGAAACACCATATATTTT. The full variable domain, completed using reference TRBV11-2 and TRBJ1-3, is EAGVAQSPRYKIIEKRQSVAFWCNPISGHATLYWYQQILGQGPKLLIQFQNNGVVDDSQLPKDRFSAERLKGVDSTLKIQPAKLEDSAVYLCASSLSGGRSGNTIYFGEGSWLTVV.

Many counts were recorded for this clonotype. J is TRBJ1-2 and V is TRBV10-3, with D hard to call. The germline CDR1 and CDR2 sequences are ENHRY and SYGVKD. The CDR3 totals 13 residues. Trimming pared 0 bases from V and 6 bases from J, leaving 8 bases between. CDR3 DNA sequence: TGTGCCATCAGTGAGTCACCAGCCGATGGCTACACCTTC. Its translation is CAISESPADGYTF.

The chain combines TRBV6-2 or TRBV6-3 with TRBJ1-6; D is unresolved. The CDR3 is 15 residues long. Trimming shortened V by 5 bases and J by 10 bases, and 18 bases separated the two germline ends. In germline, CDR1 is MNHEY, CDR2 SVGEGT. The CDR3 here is CASSLKHLIQSPLHF. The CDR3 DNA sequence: TGTGCCAGCAGTCTGAAGCATTTGATCCAATCACCCCTCCACTTT.

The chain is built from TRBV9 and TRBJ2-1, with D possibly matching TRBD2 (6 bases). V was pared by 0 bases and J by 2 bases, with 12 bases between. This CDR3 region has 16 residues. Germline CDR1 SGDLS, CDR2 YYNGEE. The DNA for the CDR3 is TGTGCCAGCAGCGTAGAATTGGGGGGTACCTACAATGAGCAGTTCTTC. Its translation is CASSVELGGTYNEQFF.

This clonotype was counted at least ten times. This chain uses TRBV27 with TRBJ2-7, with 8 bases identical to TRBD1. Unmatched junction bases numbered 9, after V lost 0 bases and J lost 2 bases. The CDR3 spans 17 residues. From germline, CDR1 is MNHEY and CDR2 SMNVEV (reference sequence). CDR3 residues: CASSLSPRQGKTYEQYV. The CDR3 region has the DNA TGTGCCAGCAGTTTATCCCCAAGACAGGGGAAAACCTACGAGCAGTACGTC.

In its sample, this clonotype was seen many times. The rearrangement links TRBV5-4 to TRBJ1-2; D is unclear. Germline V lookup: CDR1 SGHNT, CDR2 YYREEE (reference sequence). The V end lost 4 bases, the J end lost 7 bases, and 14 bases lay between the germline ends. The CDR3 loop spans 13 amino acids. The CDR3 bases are TGTGCCAGCAGCCCGGACTGGGCTGGTGGCTACACCTTC. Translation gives CASSPDWAGGYTF.

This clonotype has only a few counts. CDR3 in amino acids: CASSLVPTAGDTIYF. In DNA form, the CDR3 reads TGTGCCAGCAGCTTAGTCCCTACTGCCGGGGACACCATATATTTT. The J gene is TRBJ1-3, the V gene TRBV7-8; D is undetermined. The CDR3 totals 15 residues. With 1 base removed from V and 8 bases from J, the gap between germline ends came to 15 bases. CDR1 and CDR2 from the germline V gene are SGHVS and FQNEAQ. The whole variable domain, remainder taken from reference TRBV7-8 and TRBJ1-3, is GAGVSQSPRYKVAKRGQDVALRCDPISGHVSLFWYQQALGQGPEFLTYFQNEAQLDKSGLPSDRFFAERPEGSVSTLKIQRTQQEDSAVYLCASSLVPTAGDTIYFGEGSWLTVV.

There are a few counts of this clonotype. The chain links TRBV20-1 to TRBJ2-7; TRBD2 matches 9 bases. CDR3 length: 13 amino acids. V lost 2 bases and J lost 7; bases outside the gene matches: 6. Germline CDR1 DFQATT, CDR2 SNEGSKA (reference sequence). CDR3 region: CSARSVAGGEQYV. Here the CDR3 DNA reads TGCAGTGCTAGATCCGTGGCGGGGGGGGAGCAGTACGTC.

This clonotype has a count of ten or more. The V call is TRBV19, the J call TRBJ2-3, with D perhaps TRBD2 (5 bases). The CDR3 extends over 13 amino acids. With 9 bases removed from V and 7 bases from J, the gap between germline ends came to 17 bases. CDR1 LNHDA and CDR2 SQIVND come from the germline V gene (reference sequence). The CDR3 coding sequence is TGTGCCAGCGGAGGATGGGCGGAAAATACGCAGTATTTT. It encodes CASGGWAENTQYF.

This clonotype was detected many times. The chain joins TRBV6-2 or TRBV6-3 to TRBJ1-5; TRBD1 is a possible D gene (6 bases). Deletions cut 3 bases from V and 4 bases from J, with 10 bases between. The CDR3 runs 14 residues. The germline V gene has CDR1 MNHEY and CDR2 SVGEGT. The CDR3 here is CASSYWGANQPQHF. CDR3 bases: TGTGCCAGCAGTTATTGGGGGGCAAATCAGCCCCAGCATTTT.

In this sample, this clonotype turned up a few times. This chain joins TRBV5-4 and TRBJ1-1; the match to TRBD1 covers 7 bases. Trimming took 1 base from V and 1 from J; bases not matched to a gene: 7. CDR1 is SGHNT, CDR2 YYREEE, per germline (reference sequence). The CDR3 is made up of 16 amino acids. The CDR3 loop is CASSLSLGQTNTEAFF. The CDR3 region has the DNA TGTGCCAGCAGCTTGTCTTTGGGACAGACGAACACTGAAGCTTTCTTT.

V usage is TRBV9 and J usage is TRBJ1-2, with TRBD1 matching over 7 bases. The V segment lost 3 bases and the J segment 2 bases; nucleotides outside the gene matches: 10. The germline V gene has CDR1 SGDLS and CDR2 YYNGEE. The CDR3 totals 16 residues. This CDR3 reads CASSAPGQAANYGYTF. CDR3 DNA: TGTGCCAGCAGCGCTCCCGGACAGGCAGCCAACTATGGCTACACCTTC.

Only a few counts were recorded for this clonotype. The CDR3 sequence: CASRSYRSGRTDTQYF. The CDR3 DNA reads TGTGCCAGCAGGTCTTATCGTTCGGGTCGCACAGATACGCAGTATTTT. V usage is TRBV6-5 and J usage is TRBJ2-3; no definite D call. This CDR3 is built from 16 residues. Germline assignment: CDR1 MNHEY and CDR2 SVGAGI. The V and J ends lost 6 bases and 1 base respectively, with 17 bases between them.

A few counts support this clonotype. The CDR3 reads CASSEARGGNQPQHF. CDR3 nucleotide sequence: TGTGCCAGCAGTGAAGCAAGGGGCGGCAATCAGCCCCAGCATTTT. The J gene is TRBJ1-5, the V gene TRBV6-1, with D tentatively TRBD1 (5 bases). This CDR3 contains 15 residues. V was cut by 0 bases and J by 2 bases, with 8 bases left in between. Germline CDR1 and CDR2: MNHNS and SASEGT.

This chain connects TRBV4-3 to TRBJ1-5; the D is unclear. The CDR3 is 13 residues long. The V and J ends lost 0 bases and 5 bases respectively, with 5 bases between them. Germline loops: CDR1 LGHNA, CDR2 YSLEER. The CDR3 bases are TGCGCCAGCAGCCAAGATCTCCATCAGCCCCAGCATTTT. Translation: CASSQDLHQPQHF.

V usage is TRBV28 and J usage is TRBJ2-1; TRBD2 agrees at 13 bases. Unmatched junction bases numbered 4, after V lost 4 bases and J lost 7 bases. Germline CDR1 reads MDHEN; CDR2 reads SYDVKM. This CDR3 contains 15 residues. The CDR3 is CASSSGGLAGNEQFF. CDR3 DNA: TGTGCCAGCAGTTCCGGGGGACTAGCGGGAAATGAGCAGTTCTTC.

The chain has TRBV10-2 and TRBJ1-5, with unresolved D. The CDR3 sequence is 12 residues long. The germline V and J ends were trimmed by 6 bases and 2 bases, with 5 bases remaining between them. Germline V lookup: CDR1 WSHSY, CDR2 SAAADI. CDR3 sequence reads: CASSAGNQPQHF. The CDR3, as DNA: TGCGCCAGCAGCGCGGGCAATCAGCCCCAGCATTTT.

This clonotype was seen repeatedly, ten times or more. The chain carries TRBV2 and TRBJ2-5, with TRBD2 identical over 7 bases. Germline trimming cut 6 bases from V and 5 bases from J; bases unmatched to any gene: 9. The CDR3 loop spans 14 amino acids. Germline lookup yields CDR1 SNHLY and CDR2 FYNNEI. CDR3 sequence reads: CASRAMGGMETQYF. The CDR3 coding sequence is TGTGCCAGCAGAGCTATGGGAGGGATGGAGACCCAGTACTTC.

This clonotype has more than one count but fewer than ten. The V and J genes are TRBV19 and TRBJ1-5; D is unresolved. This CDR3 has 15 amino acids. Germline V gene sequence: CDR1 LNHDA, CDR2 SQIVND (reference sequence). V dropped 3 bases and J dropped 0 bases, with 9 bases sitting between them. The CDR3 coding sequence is TGTGCCAGTAGTATCTCCGACTATAGCAATCAGCCCCAGCATTTT. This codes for CASSISDYSNQPQHF. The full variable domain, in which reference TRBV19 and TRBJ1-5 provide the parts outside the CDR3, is DGGITQSPKYLFRKEGQNVTLSCEQNLNHDAMYWYRQDPGQGLRLIYYSQIVNDFQKGDIAEGYSVSREKKESFPLTVTSAQKNPTAFYLCASSISDYSNQPQHFGDGTRLSIL.

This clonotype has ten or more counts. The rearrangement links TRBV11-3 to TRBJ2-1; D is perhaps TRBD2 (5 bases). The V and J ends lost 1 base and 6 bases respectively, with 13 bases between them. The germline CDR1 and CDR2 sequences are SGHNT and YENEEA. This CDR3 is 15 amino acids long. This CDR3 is CASSLVASPFNEQFF. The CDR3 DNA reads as TGTGCCAGCAGCTTAGTAGCGTCACCGTTCAATGAGCAGTTCTTC.